The rows below give T cell receptor beta chains drawn from one sample of a study of identical twins. TCRdb re-called the 5' RACE reads through MiXCR, storing one row per CDR3 protein. The data show under 300,000 distinct CDR3 sequences, roughly 13% seen once. The same sample was also studied in work on yellow fever vaccine responses in identical twins.

Sample: memory (CD45RO+) T cells sorted from blood. These receptors were collected from a woman younger than 35 in good health. The CDR3 runs from the conserved cysteine through the conserved F or W. Fields, in order: D gene, V gene, clone size, J gene, CDR3 DNA, CDR3 protein. The D gene is left open where the match is weak. Size is stated for part of the rows, as once, few or many counts, or as a class when the clone is expanded.

d_call: TRBD1
v_call: TRBV12-3/TRBV12-4
clone_size: many
j_call: TRBJ1-5
cdr3_nt: TGTGCCAGCAGTTTGACAGGGCGTAGGCAGCCCCAGCATTTT
cdr3_aa: CASSLTGRRQPQHF

d_call: NA
v_call: TRBV6-5
clone_size: few
j_call: TRBJ2-7
cdr3_nt: TGTGCCAGCAGTTCCCCAGGGTTTCCCTCCTACGAGCAGTACTTC
cdr3_aa: CASSSPGFPSYEQYF

d_call: NA
v_call: TRBV5-1
clone_size: NA
j_call: TRBJ2-7
cdr3_nt: TGCGCCAGCAGCATACCCTCCTACGAGCAGTACTTC
cdr3_aa: CASSIPSYEQYF

d_call: NA
v_call: TRBV6-2/TRBV6-3
clone_size: medium-sized
j_call: TRBJ2-6
cdr3_nt: TGTGCCAGCAGTTACAGCTCTGGGGCCAACGTCCTGACTTTC
cdr3_aa: CASSYSSGANVLTF

d_call: NA
v_call: TRBV3-1
clone_size: NA
j_call: TRBJ2-2
cdr3_nt: TGTGCCAGCAGCCAGCAGCCGGTCACCGGGGAGCTGTTTTTT
cdr3_aa: CASSQQPVTGELFF

d_call: NA
v_call: TRBV24-1
clone_size: NA
j_call: TRBJ2-4
cdr3_nt: TGTGCCACCAGAGACCCACGTCAAAACATTCAGTACTTC
cdr3_aa: CATRDPRQNIQYF

d_call: TRBD2
v_call: TRBV12-3/TRBV12-4
clone_size: many
j_call: TRBJ2-7
cdr3_nt: TGTGCCAGCAGTTTGCTTAGCGGGAGGGCCGACGAGCAGTACTTC
cdr3_aa: CASSLLSGRADEQYF

d_call: TRBD1
v_call: TRBV4-1
clone_size: few
j_call: TRBJ2-7
cdr3_nt: TGCGCCAGCAGCCAGCAGACAGGGGCAGAGTACGAGCAGTACTTC
cdr3_aa: CASSQQTGAEYEQYF

d_call: NA
v_call: TRBV20-1
clone_size: few
j_call: TRBJ2-7
cdr3_nt: TGCAGTGCTAGTATGAGCTCACGTAACCATTACGAGCAGTACTTC
cdr3_aa: CSASMSSRNHYEQYF

d_call: NA
v_call: TRBV7-2
clone_size: NA
j_call: TRBJ2-7
cdr3_nt: TGTGCCAGCAGCTTTCGAGGTAATAACGCGGGGGAGCAGTACTTC
cdr3_aa: CASSFRGNNAGEQYF

d_call: NA
v_call: TRBV7-2
clone_size: many
j_call: TRBJ2-2
cdr3_nt: TGTGCCAGCAGCTTAACGGGAACCGGGGAGCTGTTTTTT
cdr3_aa: CASSLTGTGELFF